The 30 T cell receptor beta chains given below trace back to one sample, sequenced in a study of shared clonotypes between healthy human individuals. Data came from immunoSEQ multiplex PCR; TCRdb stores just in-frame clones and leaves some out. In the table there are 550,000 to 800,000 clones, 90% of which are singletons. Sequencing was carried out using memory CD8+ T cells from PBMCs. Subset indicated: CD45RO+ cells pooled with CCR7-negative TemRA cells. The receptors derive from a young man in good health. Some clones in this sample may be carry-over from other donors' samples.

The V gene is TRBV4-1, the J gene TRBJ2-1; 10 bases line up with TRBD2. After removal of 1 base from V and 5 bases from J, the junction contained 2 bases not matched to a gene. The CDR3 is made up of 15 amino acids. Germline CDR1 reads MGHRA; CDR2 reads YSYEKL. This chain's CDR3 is CASSQVTSGHNEQFF. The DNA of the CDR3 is TGCGCCAGCAGCCAAGTGACTAGCGGGCACAATGAGCAGTTCTTC.

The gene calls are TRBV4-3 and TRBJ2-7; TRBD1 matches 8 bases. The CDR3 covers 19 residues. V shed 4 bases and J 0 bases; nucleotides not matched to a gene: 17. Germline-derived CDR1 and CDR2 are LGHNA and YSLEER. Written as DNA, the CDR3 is TGCGCCAGCAGCCCGACTGTAAGGACAGGGACTTCAAGCTCCTACGAGCAGTACTTC. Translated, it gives CASSPTVRTGTSSSYEQYF.

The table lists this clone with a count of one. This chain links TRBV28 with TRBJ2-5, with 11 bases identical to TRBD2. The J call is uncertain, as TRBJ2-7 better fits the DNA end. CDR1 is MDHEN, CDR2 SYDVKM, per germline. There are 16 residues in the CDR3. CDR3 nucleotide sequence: TGTGCCAGCAGCTCCCGACTAGCGGGATCCTCCTACGAGCAGTACTTC. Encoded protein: CASSSRLAGSSYEQYF.

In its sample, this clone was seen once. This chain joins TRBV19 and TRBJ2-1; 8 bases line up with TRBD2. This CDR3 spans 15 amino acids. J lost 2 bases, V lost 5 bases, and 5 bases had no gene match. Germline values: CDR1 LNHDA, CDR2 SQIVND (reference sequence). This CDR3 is CASSAYSGTYNEQFF. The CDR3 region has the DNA TGTGCCAGTAGTGCCTATAGCGGGACCTACAATGAGCAGTTCTTC.

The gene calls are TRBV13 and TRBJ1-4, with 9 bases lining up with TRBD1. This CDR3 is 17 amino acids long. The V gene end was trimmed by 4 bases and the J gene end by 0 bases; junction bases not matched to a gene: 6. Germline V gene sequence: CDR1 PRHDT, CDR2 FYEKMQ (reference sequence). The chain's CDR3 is CASSSGTGFATNEKLFF. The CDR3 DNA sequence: TGTGCCAGCAGCTCTGGGACAGGGTTCGCAACTAATGAAAAACTGTTTTTT.

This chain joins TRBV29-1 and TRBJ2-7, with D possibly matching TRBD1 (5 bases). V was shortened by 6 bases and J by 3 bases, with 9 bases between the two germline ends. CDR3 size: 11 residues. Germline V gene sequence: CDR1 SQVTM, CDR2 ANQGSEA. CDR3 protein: CSVLDNYEQYF. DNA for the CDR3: TGCAGCGTCTTGGACAACTACGAGCAGTACTTC.

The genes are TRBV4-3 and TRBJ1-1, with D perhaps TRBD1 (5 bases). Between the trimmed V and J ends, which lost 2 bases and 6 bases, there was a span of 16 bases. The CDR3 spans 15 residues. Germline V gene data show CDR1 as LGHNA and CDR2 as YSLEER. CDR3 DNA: TGCGCCAGCAGCCAACATTCACGGGGGGAACCTGAAGCTTTCTTT. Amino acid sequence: CASSQHSRGEPEAFF.

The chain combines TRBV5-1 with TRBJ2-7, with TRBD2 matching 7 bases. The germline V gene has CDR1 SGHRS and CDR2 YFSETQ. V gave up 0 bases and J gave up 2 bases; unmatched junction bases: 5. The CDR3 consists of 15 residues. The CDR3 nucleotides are TGCGCCAGCAGCTTGGGGGACTACGGGACCTACGAGCAGTACTTC. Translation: CASSLGDYGTYEQYF.

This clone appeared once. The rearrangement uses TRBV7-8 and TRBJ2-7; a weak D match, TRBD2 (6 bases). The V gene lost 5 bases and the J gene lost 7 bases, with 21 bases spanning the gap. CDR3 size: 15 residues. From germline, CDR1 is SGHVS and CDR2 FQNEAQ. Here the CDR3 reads CASSPDSGLSPEQYF. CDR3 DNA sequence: TGTGCCAGCAGCCCAGACAGCGGACTATCCCCAGAGCAGTACTTC.

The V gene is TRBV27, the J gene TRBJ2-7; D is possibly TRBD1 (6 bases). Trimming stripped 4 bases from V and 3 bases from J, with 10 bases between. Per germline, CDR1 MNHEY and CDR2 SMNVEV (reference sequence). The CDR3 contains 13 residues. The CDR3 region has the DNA TGTGCCAGCAGTTACAGGGCTTACTACGAGCAGTACTTC. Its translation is CASSYRAYYEQYF.

CDR3 in amino acids: CASSVPTSGRVFVYTGELFF. The CDR3 nucleotides read TGTGCCAGCAGCGTACCAACTAGCGGGAGGGTTTTTGTATACACCGGGGAGCTGTTTTTT. The genes are TRBV9 and TRBJ2-2, with TRBD2 matching 13 bases. Per the germline V gene, CDR1 is SGDLS and CDR2 is YYNGEE. V shed 1 base and J 3 bases; nucleotides not matched to a gene: 12. This CDR3 has 20 amino acids.

This CDR3 is CASSLDLVKVPQYF. The CDR3 DNA follows: TGTGCCAGCAGCTTAGATCTAGTCAAAGTTCCGCAGTATTTT. This chain joins TRBV7-6 and TRBJ2-3, with no clear D. The CDR3 has 14 amino acids. Trimming took 1 base from V and 10 from J, leaving 15 bases between them. Per germline, CDR1 SGHVS and CDR2 FNYEAQ.

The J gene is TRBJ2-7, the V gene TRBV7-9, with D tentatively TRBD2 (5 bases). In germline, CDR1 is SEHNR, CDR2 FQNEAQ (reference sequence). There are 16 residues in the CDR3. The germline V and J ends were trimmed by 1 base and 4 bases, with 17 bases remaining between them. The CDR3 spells CASSLGSRAEAYEQYF. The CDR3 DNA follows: TGTGCCAGCAGCTTAGGGTCCCGGGCGGAGGCGTACGAGCAGTACTTC.

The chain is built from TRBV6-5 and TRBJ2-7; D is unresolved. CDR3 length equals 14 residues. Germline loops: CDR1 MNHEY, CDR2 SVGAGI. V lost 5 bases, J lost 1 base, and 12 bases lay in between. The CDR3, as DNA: TGTGCCAGCAGTCCTGGGTACGGTTCCTACGAGCAGTACTTC. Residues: CASSPGYGSYEQYF.

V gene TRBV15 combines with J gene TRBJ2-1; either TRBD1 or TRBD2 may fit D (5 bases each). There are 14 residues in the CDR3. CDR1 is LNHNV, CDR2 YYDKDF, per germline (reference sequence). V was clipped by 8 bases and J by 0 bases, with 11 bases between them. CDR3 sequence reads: CATGDGNSYNEQFF. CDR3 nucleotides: TGTGCCACCGGGGACGGAAACTCCTACAATGAGCAGTTCTTC.

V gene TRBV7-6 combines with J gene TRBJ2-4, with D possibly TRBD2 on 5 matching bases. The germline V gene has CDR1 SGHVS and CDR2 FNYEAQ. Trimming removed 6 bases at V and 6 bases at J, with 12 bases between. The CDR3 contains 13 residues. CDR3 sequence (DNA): TGTGCCAGCAGTCTAGGAGGTGGAAACATTCAGTACTTC. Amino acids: CASSLGGGNIQYF.

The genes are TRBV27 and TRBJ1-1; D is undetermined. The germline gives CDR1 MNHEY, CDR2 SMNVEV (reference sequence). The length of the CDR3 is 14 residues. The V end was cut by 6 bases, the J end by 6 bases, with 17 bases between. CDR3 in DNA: TGTGCCAGCAGCCCATTCAATTCCCCGGCTGAAGCTTTCTTT. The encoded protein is CASSPFNSPAEAFF.

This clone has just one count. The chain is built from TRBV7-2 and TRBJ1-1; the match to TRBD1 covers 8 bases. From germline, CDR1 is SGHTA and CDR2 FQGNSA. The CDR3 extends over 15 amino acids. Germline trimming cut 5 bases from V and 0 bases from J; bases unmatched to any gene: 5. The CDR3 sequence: CASSGGQEMNTEAFF. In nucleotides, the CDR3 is TGTGCCAGCAGCGGGGGACAGGAAATGAACACTGAAGCTTTCTTT.

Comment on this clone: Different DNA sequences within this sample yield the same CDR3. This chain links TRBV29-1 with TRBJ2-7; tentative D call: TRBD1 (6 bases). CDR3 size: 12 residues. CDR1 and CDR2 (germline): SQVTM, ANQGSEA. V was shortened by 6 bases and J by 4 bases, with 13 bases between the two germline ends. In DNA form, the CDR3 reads TGCAGCGTAGAGACAGGTTATTACGAGCAGTACTTC. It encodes CSVETGYYEQYF.

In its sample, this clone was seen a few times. For the CDR3, the DNA is TGTGCCAGCAGCTCCGGACAGGACCCATATTTT. This encodes CASSSGQDPYF. The chain has TRBV7-9 and TRBJ1-3, with 7 positions matching TRBD1. There are 11 residues in the CDR3. Germline V gives CDR1 SEHNR, CDR2 FQNEAQ (reference sequence). J lost 15 bases, V lost 4 bases, and 6 bases had no gene match.

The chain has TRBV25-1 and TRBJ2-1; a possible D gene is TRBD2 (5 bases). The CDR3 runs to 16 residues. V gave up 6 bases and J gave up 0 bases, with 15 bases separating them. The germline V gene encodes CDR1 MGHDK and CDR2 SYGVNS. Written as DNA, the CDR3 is TGTGCCAGCAGACGGGCGGGCCTAAGCTCCTACAATGAGCAGTTCTTC. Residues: CASRRAGLSSYNEQFF. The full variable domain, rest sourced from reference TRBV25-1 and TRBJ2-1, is EADIYQTPRYLVIGTGKKITLECSQTMGHDKMYWYQQDPGMELHLIHYSYGVNSTEKGDLSSESTVSRIRTEHFPLTLESARPSHTSQYLCASRRAGLSSYNEQFFGPGTRLTVL.

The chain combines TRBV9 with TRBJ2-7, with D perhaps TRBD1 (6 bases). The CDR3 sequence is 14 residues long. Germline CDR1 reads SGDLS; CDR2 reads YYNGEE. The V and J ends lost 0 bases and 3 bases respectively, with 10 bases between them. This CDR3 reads CASSVGLGGYEQYF. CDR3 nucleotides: TGTGCCAGCAGCGTAGGGCTAGGGGGCTACGAGCAGTACTTC.

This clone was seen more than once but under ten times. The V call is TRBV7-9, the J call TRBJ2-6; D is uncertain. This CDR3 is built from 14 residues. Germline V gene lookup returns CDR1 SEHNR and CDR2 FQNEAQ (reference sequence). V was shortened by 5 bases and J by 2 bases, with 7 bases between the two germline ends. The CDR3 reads CASSPITGANVLTF. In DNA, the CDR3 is TGTGCCAGCAGCCCGATCACTGGGGCCAACGTCCTGACTTTC.

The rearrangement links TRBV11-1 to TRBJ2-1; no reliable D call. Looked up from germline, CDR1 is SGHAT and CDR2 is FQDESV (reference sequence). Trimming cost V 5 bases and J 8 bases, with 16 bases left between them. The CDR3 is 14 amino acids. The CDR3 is CASSPYSPSDEQFF. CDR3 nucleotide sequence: TGTGCCAGCAGCCCCTACAGCCCAAGCGATGAGCAGTTCTTC.

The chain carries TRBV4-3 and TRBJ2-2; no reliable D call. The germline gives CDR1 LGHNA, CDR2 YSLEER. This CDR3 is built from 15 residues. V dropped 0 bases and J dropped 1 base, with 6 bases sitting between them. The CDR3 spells CASSQDWLNTGELFF. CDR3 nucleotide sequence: TGCGCCAGCAGCCAAGACTGGCTGAACACCGGGGAGCTGTTTTTT.

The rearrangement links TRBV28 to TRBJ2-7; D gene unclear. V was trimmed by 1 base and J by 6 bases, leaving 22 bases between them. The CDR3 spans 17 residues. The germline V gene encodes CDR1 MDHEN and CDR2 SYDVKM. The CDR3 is CASSLSVASWLTGEQYF. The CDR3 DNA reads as TGTGCCAGCAGTTTATCTGTGGCTAGTTGGTTGACGGGCGAGCAGTACTTC.

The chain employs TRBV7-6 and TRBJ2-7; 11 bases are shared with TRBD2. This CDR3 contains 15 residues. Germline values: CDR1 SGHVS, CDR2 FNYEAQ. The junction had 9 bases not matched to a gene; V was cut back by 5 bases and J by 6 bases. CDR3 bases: TGTGCCAGCAGCGAATTAGCGGGAGGGCCTCGCGAGCAGTACTTC. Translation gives CASSELAGGPREQYF.

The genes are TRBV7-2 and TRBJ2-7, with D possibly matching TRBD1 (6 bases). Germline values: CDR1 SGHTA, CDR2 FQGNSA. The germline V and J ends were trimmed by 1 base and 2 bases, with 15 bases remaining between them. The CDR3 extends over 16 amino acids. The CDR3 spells CASSLEGGPTPYEQYF. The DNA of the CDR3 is TGTGCCAGCAGCTTAGAAGGGGGACCGACCCCCTACGAGCAGTACTTC. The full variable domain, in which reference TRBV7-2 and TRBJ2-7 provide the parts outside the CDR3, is GAGVSQSPSNKVTEKGKDVELRCDPISGHTALYWYRQSLGQGLEFLIYFQGNSAPDKSGLPSDRFSAERTGGSVSTLTIQRTQQEDSAVYLCASSLEGGPTPYEQYFGPGTRLTVT.

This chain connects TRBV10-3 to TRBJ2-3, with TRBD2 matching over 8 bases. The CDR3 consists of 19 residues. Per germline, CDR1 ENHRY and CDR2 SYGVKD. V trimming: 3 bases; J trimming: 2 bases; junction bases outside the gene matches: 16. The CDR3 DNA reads TGTGCCATCAGTGACCCTCCAGGGGATAGCGGGACCGACACAGATACGCAGTATTTT. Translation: CAISDPPGDSGTDTDTQYF.

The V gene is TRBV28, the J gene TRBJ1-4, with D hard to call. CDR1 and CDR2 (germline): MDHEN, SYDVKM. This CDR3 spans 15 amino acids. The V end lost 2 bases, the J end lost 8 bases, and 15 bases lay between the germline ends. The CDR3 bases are TGTGCCAGCAGTTTAGTTCTCAAATTAGCGGAAAAACTGTTTTTT. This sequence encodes CASSLVLKLAEKLFF.